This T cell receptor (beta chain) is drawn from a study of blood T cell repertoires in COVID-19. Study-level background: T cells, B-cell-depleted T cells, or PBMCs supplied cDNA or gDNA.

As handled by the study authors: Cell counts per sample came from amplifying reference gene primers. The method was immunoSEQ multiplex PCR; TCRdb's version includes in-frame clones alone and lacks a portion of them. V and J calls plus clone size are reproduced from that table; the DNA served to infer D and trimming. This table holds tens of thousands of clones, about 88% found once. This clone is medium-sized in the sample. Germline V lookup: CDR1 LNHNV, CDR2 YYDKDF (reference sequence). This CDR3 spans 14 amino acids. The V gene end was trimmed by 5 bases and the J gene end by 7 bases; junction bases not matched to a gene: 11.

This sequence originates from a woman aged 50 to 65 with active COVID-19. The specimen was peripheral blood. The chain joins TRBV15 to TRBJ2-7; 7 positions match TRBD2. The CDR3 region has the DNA TGTGCCACCAGCGTTGACTCCGCGGGGGATGAGCAGTACTTC. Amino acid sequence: CATSVDSAGDEQYF.